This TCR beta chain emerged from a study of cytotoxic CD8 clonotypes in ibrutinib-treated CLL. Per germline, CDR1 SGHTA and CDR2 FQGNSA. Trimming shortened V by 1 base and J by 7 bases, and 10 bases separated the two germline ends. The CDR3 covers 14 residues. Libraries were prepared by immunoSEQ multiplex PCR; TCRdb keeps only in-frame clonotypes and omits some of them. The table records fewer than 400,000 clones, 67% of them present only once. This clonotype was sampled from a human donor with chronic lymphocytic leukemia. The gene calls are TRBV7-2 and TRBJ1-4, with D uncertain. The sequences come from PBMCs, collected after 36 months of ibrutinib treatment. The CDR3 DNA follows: TGTGCCAGCAGCTTAGGGGTCCTGGGTGAAAAACTGTTTTTT. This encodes CASSLGVLGEKLFF.